A selection of T cell receptor beta chains follows, all from one sample in a study of beta chain features in type 1 diabetes. Repertoires were generated with immunoSEQ multiplex PCR, while TCRdb's copy carries only in-frame clones and drops some. The repertoire has 220,000 or so clones, 68% of them found once; the top ten carry about 0.05%. Sample: naive CD4+ T cells from blood. Every receptor here comes from a man aged 25 to 40 in good health. CDR3s include the opening cysteine and the closing phenylalanine or tryptophan. D genes are given only for firm matches. Some rows have no size entry. The others give once, few or many, or a class for an expanded clone.

j_call d_call clone_size v_call cdr3_length cdr3_nt cdr3_aa
TRBJ2-1 - - TRBV15 13 TGTGCCACCAGCAGAGAGTATCACGATGAGCAGTTCTTC CATSREYHDEQFF
TRBJ2-3 - - TRBV29-1 14 TGCAGCGTTCAGGGACACCCAAACACAGATACGCAGTATTTT CSVQGHPNTDTQYF
TRBJ2-1 - - TRBV9 16 TGTGCCAGCAGCACTCAGGGTCGGGGCTCCTACAATGAGCAGTTCTTC CASSTQGRGSYNEQFF
TRBJ2-3 - - TRBV27 14 TGTGCCAGCAGCCAGCAAGCTAGCACAGATACGCAGTATTTT CASSQQASTDTQYF
TRBJ2-1 TRBD2 - TRBV30 15 TGTGCCTGGAGTGGGCTAGCGGTGGCCTACAATGAGCAGTTCTTC CAWSGLAVAYNEQFF
TRBJ2-5 TRBD1 - TRBV29-1 14 TGCAGCGTTGAAGGACGACAGGGGGCCGGAGAGCAGTACTTC CSVEGRQGAGEQYF
TRBJ2-3 - - TRBV30 14 TGTGCCTGGAGTGATTGGGGCAGCACAGATACGCAGTATTTT CAWSDWGSTDTQYF
TRBJ2-7 TRBD1 - TRBV7-9 15 TGTGCCAGCAGCTCCTCGACGACAGGGAAGTACGAGCAGTACTTC CASSSSTTGKYEQYF
TRBJ2-5 - once TRBV11-2 14 TGTGCCAGCAGCCCTAGGAGGCCCGTGGAGACCCAGTACTTC CASSPRRPVETQYF
TRBJ1-6 TRBD1 - TRBV2 13 TGTGCCAGCGGCGAGACAGGGAAATCACCCCTCCACTTT CASGETGKSPLHF
TRBJ2-3 - once TRBV6-6 14 TGTGCCAGCAGGGTTCGGCAGGTGACAGATACGCAGTATTTT CASRVRQVTDTQYF
TRBJ2-3 TRBD1 few TRBV30 15 TGTGCCCGCCCCTCCGGGACAGGTAACACAGATACGCAGTATTTT CARPSGTGNTDTQYF
TRBJ2-5 - - TRBV29-1 11 TGCAGCGTTAACCTACAGCCTACGCAGCACTTC CSVNLQPTQHF
TRBJ2-5 - - TRBV29-1 12 TGCAGCGTTGTGAAGGGAGAAGAGACCCAGTACTTC CSVVKGEETQYF
TRBJ2-2 TRBD2 - TRBV9 13 TGTGCCAGCAGCCCCCGGGGGGCCGGGGAGCTGTTTTTT CASSPRGAGELFF
TRBJ2-1 TRBD2 few TRBV30 14 TGTGCCTGGACCTCCGCGGGGGGAGCCCCCGAGCAGTTCTTC CAWTSAGGAPEQFF
TRBJ1-1 TRBD1 once TRBV30 12 TGTGCCTGGGTGAAGGGGGCGAGTGAAGCTTTCTTT CAWVKGASEAFF
TRBJ2-1 - - TRBV7-2 14 TGTGCCAGCAGCTTTATTATGGGTTACAATGAGCAGTTCTTC CASSFIMGYNEQFF
TRBJ2-5 TRBD2 - TRBV2 15 TGTGCCAGCAGTGGACTAGCGGGAAACCAAGAGACCCAGTACTTC CASSGLAGNQETQYF
TRBJ2-6 - - TRBV29-1 14 TGCAGCGTTCGCGGTACGTTAGGGGCCAACGTCCTGACTTTC CSVRGTLGANVLTF